This section outlines one T cell receptor (beta chain) sequence together with its context. Its target is not known. Germline V lookup: CDR1 DFQATT, CDR2 SNEGSKA (reference sequence). The CDR3 contains 15 residues. V lost 3 bases and J lost 0, with 12 bases in between. This sample stems from a study of T-cell memory formation after mild COVID-19. Study as a whole: TCR clusters showed largely donor specificity.

Whole-study findings and limits: CD4+ bias marked clones expanding day 15 to 37, unlike balanced contracting clones.

TCRdb reprocessed the 5' RACE reads via MiXCR and lists one record per CDR3 protein. The sample contains 450,000 or so distinct CDR3 sequences, roughly 25% of which appear only once. The chain recombines TRBV20-1 with TRBJ1-5; D is perhaps TRBD1 (6 bases). Input material: PBMCs or a T cell subset sorted from them (not recorded which). The clonotype was recovered from an adult woman who had mild COVID-19 (a few samples of this study predate the infection). Cell type and time point are not known. CDR3 in amino acids: CSASPEGVSNQPQHF. The CDR3 DNA reads as TGCAGTGCTAGCCCGGAGGGGGTTAGCAATCAGCCCCAGCATTTT.